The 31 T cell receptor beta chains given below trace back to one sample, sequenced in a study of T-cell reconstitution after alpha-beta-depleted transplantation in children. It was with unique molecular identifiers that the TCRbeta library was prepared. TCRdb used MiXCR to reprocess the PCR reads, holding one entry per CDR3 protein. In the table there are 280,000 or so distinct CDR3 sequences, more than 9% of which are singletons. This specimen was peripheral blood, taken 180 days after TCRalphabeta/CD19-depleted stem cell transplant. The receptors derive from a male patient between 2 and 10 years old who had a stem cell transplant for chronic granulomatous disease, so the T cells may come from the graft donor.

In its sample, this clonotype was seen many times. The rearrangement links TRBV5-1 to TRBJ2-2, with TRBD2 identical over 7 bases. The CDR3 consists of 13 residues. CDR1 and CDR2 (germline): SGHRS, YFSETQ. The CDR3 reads CASYGGSTGELFF. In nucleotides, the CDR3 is TGCGCATCCTACGGCGGGAGTACCGGGGAGCTGTTTTTT.

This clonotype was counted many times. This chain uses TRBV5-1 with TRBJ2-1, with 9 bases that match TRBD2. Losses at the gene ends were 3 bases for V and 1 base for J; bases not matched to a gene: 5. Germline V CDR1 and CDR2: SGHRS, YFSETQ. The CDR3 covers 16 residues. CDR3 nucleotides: TGCGCCAGCAGCTCGGGACTAGCTAGGTCCTACAATGAGCAGTTCTTC. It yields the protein CASSSGLARSYNEQFF.

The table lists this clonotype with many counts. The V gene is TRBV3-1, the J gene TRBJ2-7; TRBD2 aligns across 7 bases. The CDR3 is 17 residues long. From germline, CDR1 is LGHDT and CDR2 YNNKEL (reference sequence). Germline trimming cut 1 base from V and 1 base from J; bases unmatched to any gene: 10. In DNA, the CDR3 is TGTGCCAGCAGCCAAGCCCTGGGTAGCGGGCGTTCCTACGAGCAGTACTTC. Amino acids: CASSQALGSGRSYEQYF.

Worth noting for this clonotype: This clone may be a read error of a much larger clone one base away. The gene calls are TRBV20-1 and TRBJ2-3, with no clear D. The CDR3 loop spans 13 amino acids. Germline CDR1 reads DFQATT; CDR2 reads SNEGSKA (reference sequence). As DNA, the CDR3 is TGCCGTGCTAGAGGTCCTGGGGCAGATACGCAGTATTTT. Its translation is CRARGPGADTQYF.

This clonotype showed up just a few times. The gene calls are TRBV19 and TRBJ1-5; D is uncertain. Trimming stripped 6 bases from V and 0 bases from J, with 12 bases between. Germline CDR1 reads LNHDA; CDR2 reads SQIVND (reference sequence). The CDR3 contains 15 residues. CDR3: CASRHRVNSNQPQHF. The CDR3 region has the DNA TGTGCCAGTAGGCACCGGGTTAATAGCAATCAGCCCCAGCATTTT.

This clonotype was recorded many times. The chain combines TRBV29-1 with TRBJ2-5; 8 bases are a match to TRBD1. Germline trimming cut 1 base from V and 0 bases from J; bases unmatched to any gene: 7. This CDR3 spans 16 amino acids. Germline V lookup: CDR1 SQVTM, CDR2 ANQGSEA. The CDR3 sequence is CSVEGTGFGYQETQYF. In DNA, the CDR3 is TGCAGCGTTGAAGGGACAGGGTTTGGTTACCAAGAGACCCAGTACTTC.

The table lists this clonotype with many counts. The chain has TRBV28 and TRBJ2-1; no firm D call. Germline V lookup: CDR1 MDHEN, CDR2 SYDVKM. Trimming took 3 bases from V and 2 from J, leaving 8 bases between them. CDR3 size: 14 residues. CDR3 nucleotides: TGTGCCAGCAGTTTCGGCAAGCCCTACAATGAGCAGTTCTTC. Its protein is CASSFGKPYNEQFF. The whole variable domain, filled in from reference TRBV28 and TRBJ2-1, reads DVKVTQSSRYLVKRTGEKVFLECVQDMDHENMFWYRQDPGLGLRLIYFSYDVKMKEKGDIPEGYSVSREKKERFSLILESASTNQTSMYLCASSFGKPYNEQFFGPGTRLTVL.

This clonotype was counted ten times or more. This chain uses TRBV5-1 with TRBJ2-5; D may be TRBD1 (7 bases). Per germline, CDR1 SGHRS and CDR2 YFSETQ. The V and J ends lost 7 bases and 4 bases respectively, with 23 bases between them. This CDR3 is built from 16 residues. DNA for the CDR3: TGCGCCAGCCGGCAGGGAGACAACAGGGGAGGAGAGACCCAGTACTTC. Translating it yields CASRQGDNRGGETQYF.

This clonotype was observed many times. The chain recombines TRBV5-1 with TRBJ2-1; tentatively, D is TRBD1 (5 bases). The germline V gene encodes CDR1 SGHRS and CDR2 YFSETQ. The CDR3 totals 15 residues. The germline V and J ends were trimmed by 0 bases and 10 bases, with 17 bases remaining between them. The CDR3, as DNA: TGCGCCAGCAGCTTGGCCCGGCAGGGAAGTTACGAGCAGTTCTTC. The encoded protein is CASSLARQGSYEQFF.

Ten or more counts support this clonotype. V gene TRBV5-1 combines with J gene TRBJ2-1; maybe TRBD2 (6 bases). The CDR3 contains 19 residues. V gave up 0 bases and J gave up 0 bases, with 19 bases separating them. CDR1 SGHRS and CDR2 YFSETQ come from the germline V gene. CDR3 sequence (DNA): TGCGCCAGCAGCTTGGGGAGGGGCAGAACTAGAAGCTCCTACAATGAGCAGTTCTTC. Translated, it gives CASSLGRGRTRSSYNEQFF.

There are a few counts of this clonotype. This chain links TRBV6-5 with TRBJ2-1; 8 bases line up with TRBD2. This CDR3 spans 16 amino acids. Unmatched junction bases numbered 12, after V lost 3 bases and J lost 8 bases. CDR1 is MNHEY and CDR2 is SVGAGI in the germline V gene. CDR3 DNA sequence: TGTGCCAGCAGTTATAAAGGGAGACTAGCGTTAGATGAGCAGTTCTTC. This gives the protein CASSYKGRLALDEQFF.

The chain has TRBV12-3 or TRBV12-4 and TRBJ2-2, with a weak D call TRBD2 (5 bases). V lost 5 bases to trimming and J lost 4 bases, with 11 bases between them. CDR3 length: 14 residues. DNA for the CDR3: TGTGCCAGCAGTGGGAGCGGTTCCACCGGGGAGCTGTTTTTT. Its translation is CASSGSGSTGELFF.

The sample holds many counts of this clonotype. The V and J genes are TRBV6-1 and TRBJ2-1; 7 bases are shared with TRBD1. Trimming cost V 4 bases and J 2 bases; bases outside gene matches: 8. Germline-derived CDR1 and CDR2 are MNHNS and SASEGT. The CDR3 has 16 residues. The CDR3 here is CASSAPTGSPYNEQFF. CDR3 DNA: TGTGCCAGCAGTGCCCCGACAGGGTCCCCCTACAATGAGCAGTTCTTC.

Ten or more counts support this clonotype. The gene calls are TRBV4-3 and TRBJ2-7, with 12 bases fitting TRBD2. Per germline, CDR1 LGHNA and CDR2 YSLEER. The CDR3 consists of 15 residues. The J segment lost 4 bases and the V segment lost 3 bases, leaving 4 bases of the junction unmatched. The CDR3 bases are TGCGCCAGCAGCCAGCTAGCGGGAGGGGGTTACGAGCAGTACTTC. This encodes CASSQLAGGGYEQYF.

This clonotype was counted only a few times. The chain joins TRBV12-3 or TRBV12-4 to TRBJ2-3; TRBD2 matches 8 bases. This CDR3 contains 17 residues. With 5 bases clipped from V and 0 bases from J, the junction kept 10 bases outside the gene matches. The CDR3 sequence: CASSPSTAGASTDTQYF. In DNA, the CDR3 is TGTGCCAGCAGTCCTTCTACAGCGGGAGCTAGCACAGATACGCAGTATTTT.

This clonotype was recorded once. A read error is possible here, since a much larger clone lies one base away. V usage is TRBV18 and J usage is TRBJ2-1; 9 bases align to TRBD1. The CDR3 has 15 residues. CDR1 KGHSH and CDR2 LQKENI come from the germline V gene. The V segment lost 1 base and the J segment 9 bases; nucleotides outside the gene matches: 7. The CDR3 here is CASSPLDTGGFEQFF. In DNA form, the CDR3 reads TGTGCCAGCTCACCACTCGATACAGGGGGCTTTGAGCAGTTCTTC.

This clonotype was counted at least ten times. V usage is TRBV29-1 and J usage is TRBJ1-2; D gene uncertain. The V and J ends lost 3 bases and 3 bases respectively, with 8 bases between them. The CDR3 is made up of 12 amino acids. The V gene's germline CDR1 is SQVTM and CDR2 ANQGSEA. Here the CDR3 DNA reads TGCAGCGTTGAGCGGCAGGACTATGGCTACACCTTC. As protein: CSVERQDYGYTF.

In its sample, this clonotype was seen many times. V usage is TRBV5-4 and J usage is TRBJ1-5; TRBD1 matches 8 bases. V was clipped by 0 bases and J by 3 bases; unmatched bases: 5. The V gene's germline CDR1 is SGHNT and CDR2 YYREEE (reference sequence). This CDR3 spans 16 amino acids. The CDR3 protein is CASSLDGRGPNQPQHF. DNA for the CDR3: TGTGCCAGCAGCTTGGATGGCAGGGGGCCCAATCAGCCCCAGCATTTT.

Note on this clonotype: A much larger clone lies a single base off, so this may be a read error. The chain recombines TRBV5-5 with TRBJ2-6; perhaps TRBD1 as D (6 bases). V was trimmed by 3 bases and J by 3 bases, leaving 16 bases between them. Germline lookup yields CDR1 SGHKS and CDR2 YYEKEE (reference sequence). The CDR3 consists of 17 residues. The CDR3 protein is CASSSTGPLFGANVLTF. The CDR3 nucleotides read TGTGCCAGCAGCTCGACAGGACCCCTCTTTGGGGCCAACGTCCTGACTTTC.

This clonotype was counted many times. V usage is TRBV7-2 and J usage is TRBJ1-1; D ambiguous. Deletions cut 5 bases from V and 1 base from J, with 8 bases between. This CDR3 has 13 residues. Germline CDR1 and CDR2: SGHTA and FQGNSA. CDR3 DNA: TGTGCCAGCAGCCTTCGACAGAACACTGAAGCTTTCTTT. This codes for CASSLRQNTEAFF.

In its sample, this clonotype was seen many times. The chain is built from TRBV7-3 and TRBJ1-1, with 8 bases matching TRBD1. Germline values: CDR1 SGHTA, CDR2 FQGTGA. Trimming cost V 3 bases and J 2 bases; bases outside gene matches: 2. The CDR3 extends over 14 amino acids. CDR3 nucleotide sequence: TGTGCCAGCAGCTTGTCAGGGGGCAACACTGAAGCTTTCTTT. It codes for CASSLSGGNTEAFF. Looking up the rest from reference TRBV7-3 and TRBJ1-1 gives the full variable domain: GAGVSQTPSNKVTEKGKYVELRCDPISGHTALYWYRQSLGQGPEFLIYFQGTGAADDSGLPNDRFFAVRPEGSVSTLKIQRTERGDSAVYLCASSLSGGNTEAFFGQGTRLTVV.

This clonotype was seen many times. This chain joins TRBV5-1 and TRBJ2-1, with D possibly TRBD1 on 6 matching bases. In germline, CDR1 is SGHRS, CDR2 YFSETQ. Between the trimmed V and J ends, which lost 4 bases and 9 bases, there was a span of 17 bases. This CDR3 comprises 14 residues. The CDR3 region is CASSIPRDNGEQFF. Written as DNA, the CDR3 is TGCGCCAGCAGCATACCCCGGGACAATGGTGAGCAGTTCTTC.

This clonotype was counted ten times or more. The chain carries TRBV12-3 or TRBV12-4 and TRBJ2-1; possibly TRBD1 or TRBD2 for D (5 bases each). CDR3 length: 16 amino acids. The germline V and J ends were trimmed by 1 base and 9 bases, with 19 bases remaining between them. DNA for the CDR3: TGTGCCAGCAGTTTAGTGGGGGTACCCCTATCAAGTGAGCAGTTCTTC. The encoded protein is CASSLVGVPLSSEQFF.

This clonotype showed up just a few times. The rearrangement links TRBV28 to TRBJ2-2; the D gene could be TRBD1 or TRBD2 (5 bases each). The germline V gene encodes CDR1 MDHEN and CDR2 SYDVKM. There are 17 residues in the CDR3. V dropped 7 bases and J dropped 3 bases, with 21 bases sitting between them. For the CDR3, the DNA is TGTGCCAGCACCCCGCAGAAAGGGACGGTTTACACCGGGGAGCTGTTTTTT. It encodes CASTPQKGTVYTGELFF.

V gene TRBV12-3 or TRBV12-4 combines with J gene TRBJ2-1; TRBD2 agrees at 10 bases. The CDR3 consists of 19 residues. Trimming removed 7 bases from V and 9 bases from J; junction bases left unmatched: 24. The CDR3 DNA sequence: TGTGCCAGCACCAACCCCCTAGCGGGAGCTGGAATCCGATTCGGTGAGCAGTTCTTC. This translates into CASTNPLAGAGIRFGEQFF.

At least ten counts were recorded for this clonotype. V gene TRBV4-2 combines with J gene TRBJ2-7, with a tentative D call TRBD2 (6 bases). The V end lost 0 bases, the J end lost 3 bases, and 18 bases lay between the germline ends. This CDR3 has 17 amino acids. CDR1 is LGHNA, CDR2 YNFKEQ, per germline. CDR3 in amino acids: CASSQESGRGFLYEQYF. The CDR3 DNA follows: TGTGCCAGCAGCCAAGAGAGCGGGCGGGGATTTCTCTACGAGCAGTACTTC.

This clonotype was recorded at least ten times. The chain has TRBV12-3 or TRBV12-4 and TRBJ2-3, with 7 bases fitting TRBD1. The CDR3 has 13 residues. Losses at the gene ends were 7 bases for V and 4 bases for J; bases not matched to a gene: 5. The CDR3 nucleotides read TGTGCCAGCAAACAGGGGATTGCAGATACGCAGTATTTT. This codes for CASKQGIADTQYF.

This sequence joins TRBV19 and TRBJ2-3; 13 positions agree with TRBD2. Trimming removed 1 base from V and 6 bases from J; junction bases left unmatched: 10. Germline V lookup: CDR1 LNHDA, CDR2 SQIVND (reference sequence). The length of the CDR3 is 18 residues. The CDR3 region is CASSIGLAGGTARDTQYF. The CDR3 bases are TGTGCCAGTAGTATAGGACTAGCGGGAGGTACCGCCAGGGATACGCAGTATTTT.

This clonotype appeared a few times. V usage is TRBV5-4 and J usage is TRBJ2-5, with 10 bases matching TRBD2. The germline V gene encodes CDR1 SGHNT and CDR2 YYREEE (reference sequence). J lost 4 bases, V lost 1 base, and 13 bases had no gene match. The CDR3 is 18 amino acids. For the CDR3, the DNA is TGTGCCAGCAGCTTGCCAGGACAGGTGGCTAGCGGGAGAGAGACCCAGTACTTC. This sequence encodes CASSLPGQVASGRETQYF. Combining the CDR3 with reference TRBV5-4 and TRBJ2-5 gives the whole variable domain ETGVTQSPTHLIKTRGQQVTLRCSSQSGHNTVSWYQQALGQGPQFIFQYYREEENGRGNFPPRFSGLQFPNYSSELNVNALELDDSALYLCASSLPGQVASGRETQYFGPGTRLLVL.

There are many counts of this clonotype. CDR3 coding DNA: TGCAGTGCTAGAGATCTGCGGACAGCTTCCTATGGCTACACCTTC. Its translation is CSARDLRTASYGYTF. This sequence joins TRBV20-1 and TRBJ1-2, with a possible D match to TRBD1 (6 bases). Germline CDR1 is DFQATT and CDR2 is SNEGSKA (reference sequence). V lost 0 bases, J lost 4 bases, and 15 bases lay in between. CDR3 length: 15 amino acids.

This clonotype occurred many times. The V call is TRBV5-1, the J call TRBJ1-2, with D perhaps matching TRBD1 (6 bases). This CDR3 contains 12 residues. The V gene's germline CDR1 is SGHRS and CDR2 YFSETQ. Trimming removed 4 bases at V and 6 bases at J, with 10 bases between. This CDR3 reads CASSKRGDGYTF. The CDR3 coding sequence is TGCGCCAGCAGCAAAAGGGGGGATGGCTACACCTTC. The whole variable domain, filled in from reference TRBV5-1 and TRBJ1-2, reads KAGVTQTPRYLIKTRGQQVTLSCSPISGHRSVSWYQQTPGQGLQFLFEYFSETQRNKGNFPGRFSGRQFSNSRSEMNVSTLELGDSALYLCASSKRGDGYTFGSGTRLTVV.